This T cell receptor (beta chain) was recovered during a study of beta chain features in type 1 diabetes. The CDR3 runs to 13 residues. Trimming stripped 3 bases from V and 2 bases from J, with 11 bases between. CDR1 is GTSNPN and CDR2 is SVGIG in the germline V gene (reference sequence). The entirety of the isolated RNA underwent reverse transcription, so expressed TCRB transcripts were sequenced. TCRdb keeps only in-frame clones here, not all; method: immunoSEQ multiplex PCR. The profile shows roughly 500,000 clones, approximately 10% of them singletons. Notes on this clone: Distinct nucleotide sequences in the sample also encode this CDR3.

CD45RO/CCR7/CD25/CD127/CD95/CD27 separated CD4+ naive, central memory, regulatory and stem cell-like memory cells by sorting. The rearrangement links TRBV30 to TRBJ2-7; the D gene is possibly TRBD1 (5 bases). This clonotype was sampled from a woman between 18 and 29 years old in good health. The material sequenced was naive CD4+ T cells from blood. CDR3 DNA: TGTGCCTGGAGCATGGGGCGGCCCTACGAGCAGTACTTC. Translating gives CAWSMGRPYEQYF.